This TCR beta chain was found in a study of CD8 T cells in ankylosing spondylitis. The sample holds a few counts of this clonotype. Its antigen is as yet unknown. Study outcomes and limitations: Significant enrichment of disease-linked clones was reportedly seen in matched ankylosing spondylitis synovial fluid. Blood of patients with ankylosing spondylitis appeared to be characterized by a TCR beta motif of eight highly homologous variants.

The germline V gene encodes CDR1 LGHDT and CDR2 YNNKEL (reference sequence). V lost 1 base to trimming and J lost 6 bases, with 7 bases between them. The CDR3 totals 12 residues. In making TCR beta libraries, quantitative 5'-RACE with molecular barcodes was used. TCRdb reprocessed the 5' RACE reads with MiXCR, giving one entry per CDR3 protein. The repertoire holds roughly 230,000 distinct CDR3 sequences, with about 10% as singletons. The J gene is TRBJ2-7, the V gene TRBV3-1, with a weak D call TRBD1 (5 bases). This TCR came from a male donor with ankylosing spondylitis or in good health (not recorded which). Material: blood, either unsorted or a sorted T cell fraction (not recorded which). Here the CDR3 DNA reads TGTGCCAGCAGCCAAGCAGGGATCGAGCAGTACTTC. It yields the protein CASSQAGIEQYF.